This TCR beta chain was sequenced during a study of blood T cell repertoires in COVID-19. For the study at large: Collection of acute and convalescent COVID-19 samples took place in the United States, Italy and Spain. The cDNA or gDNA used as material had been derived from T cells, B-cell-depleted T cells, or PBMCs.

Donors were grouped by their self-reported clinical history. The recovered donors of Cohort 3 showed two negative PCRs, clearance, or symptom resolution. Generated by immunoSEQ multiplex PCR, the TCRdb table keeps only in-frame clones and is missing some. The table lists some 200,000 clones, about 85% of them singletons. Germline CDR1 reads LGHNA; CDR2 reads YSLEER. CDR3 length: 18 amino acids. V lost 0 bases, J lost 2 bases, and 12 bases stayed unmatched. The chain recombines TRBV4-3 with TRBJ1-2; 7 positions match TRBD1. The sequenced sample consisted of PBMCs or T cells enriched from blood (not recorded which). The receptor comes from a woman in her thirties who had recovered from COVID-19. CDR3 in DNA: TGCGCCAGCAGCCAAGATCAGGTTACAGGGGACGTCAACTATGGCTACACCTTC. This sequence encodes CASSQDQVTGDVNYGYTF.